The 14 T cell receptor beta chains below all came from one sample that was sequenced in a study of blood T cell repertoires in COVID-19. The table came from immunoSEQ multiplex PCR; TCRdb's copy has only in-frame clones and leaves some out. The repertoire consists of around 300,000 clones, with 75% to 90% occurring once and the leading ten covering over 5.5%. The sequenced sample consisted of peripheral blood. The receptors shown here come from a woman aged 45-60 years with COVID-19, enrolled during active disease.

This chain connects TRBV6-1 to TRBJ2-1; D unclear. CDR1 and CDR2 (germline): MNHNS, SASEGT. V shed 2 bases and J shed 14 bases, with 13 bases lying between them. CDR3 length: 12 residues. The CDR3 nucleotides read TGTGCCAGCAGTGAACAGTCAGTCGAGGAGTTCTTC. It is translated as CASSEQSVEEFF.

The gene calls are TRBV4-1 and TRBJ2-3; 9 bases fit TRBD2. Germline V gene data show CDR1 as MGHRA and CDR2 as YSYEKL. V lost 4 bases and J lost 2; bases outside the gene matches: 4. The CDR3 length is 15 residues. The CDR3, as DNA: TGCGCCAGCAGCCCCCGACTAGCGGTCACAGATACGCAGTATTTT. It is translated as CASSPRLAVTDTQYF.

This clone was detected only a few times. The chain recombines TRBV5-5 with TRBJ2-3; the D gene is possibly TRBD2 (7 bases). Germline values: CDR1 SGHKS, CDR2 YYEKEE (reference sequence). CDR3 length: 15 amino acids. V lost 4 bases to trimming and J lost 3 bases, with 15 bases between them. The CDR3 nucleotides are TGTGCCAGCAGCGTGGGGGGGCGCGGGACAGATACGCAGTATTTT. Translating it yields CASSVGGRGTDTQYF. Full variable domain (rest looked up from reference TRBV5-5 and TRBJ2-3): DAGVTQSPTHLIKTRGQQVTLRCSPISGHKSVSWYQQVLGQGPQFIFQYYEKEERGRGNFPDRFSARQFPNYSSELNVNALLLGDSALYLCASSVGGRGTDTQYFGPGTRLTVL.

V usage is TRBV24-1 and J usage is TRBJ2-1; 9 bases agree with TRBD1. Germline V gene sequence: CDR1 KGHDR, CDR2 SFDVKD. With 6 bases clipped from V and 1 base from J, the junction kept 3 bases outside the gene matches. The CDR3 sequence is 15 residues long. CDR3 sequence: CATSQQGASYNEQFF. The DNA for the CDR3 is TGTGCCACCAGTCAACAGGGGGCGTCCTACAATGAGCAGTTCTTC.

J is TRBJ2-7 and V is TRBV5-1, with 13 bases aligning to TRBD2. With 4 bases clipped from V and 6 bases from J, the junction kept 4 bases outside the gene matches. The CDR3 extends over 14 amino acids. CDR1 SGHRS and CDR2 YFSETQ come from the germline V gene. The CDR3 sequence is CASSKLAGGSEQYF. In DNA form, the CDR3 reads TGCGCCAGCAGCAAACTAGCGGGAGGGTCCGAGCAGTACTTC. The full variable domain, with the rest looked up from reference TRBV5-1 and TRBJ2-7, is KAGVTQTPRYLIKTRGQQVTLSCSPISGHRSVSWYQQTPGQGLQFLFEYFSETQRNKGNFPGRFSGRQFSNSRSEMNVSTLELGDSALYLCASSKLAGGSEQYFGPGTRLTVT.

This sequence joins TRBV6-5 and TRBJ2-7; possibly TRBD2 for D (6 bases). This CDR3 has 14 residues. V lost 6 bases and J lost 5, with 17 bases in between. Germline assignment: CDR1 MNHEY and CDR2 SVGAGI. The CDR3 coding sequence is TGTGCCAGCAGAGGAGGGCTTTTACTCGACGAGCAGTACTTC. This codes for CASRGGLLLDEQYF.

This sequence joins TRBV7-9 and TRBJ1-4; 7 bases map to TRBD1. The CDR3 is 14 residues long. Germline assignment: CDR1 SEHNR and CDR2 FQNEAQ (reference sequence). V lost 6 bases and J lost 5; bases outside the gene matches: 6. The chain's CDR3 is CASRATGTNEKLFF. CDR3 DNA: TGTGCCAGCAGGGCGACAGGGACGAATGAAAAACTGTTTTTT.

This sequence joins TRBV7-2 and TRBJ2-7; 7 bases line up with TRBD1. J was trimmed by 5 bases and V by 2 bases; bases with no gene match: 9. Germline values: CDR1 SGHTA, CDR2 FQGNSA. The CDR3 spans 15 residues. CDR3 sequence reads: CASSLIDRVIHEQYF. The CDR3 DNA reads as TGTGCCAGCAGCTTAATCGACAGGGTGATCCACGAGCAGTACTTC.

This chain links TRBV7-6 with TRBJ1-4; 8 bases are shared with TRBD1. The germline V gene has CDR1 SGHVS and CDR2 FNYEAQ. The CDR3 runs to 17 residues. V was pared by 5 bases and J by 5 bases, with 13 bases of the junction left unmatched. The CDR3 here is CASSPETGAASNEKLFF. The CDR3 DNA sequence: TGTGCCAGCAGCCCCGAGACAGGGGCCGCCTCAAATGAAAAACTGTTTTTT.

V usage is TRBV6-1 and J usage is TRBJ1-1; the D is unclear. Trimming stripped 5 bases from V and 3 bases from J, with 4 bases between. This CDR3 comprises 11 residues. Looked up from germline, CDR1 is MNHNS and CDR2 is SASEGT. CDR3 nucleotide sequence: TGTGCCAGCAGTCCGTACACTGAAGCTTTCTTT. This gives the protein CASSPYTEAFF.

The chain has TRBV28 and TRBJ1-5, with 8 bases lining up with TRBD1. In germline, CDR1 is MDHEN, CDR2 SYDVKM. Trimming cost V 3 bases and J 2 bases; bases outside gene matches: 9. This CDR3 is 17 amino acids long. The CDR3 reads CASSLRQGALGNQPQHF. The CDR3 region has the DNA TGTGCCAGCAGTTTGCGGCAGGGGGCGCTTGGCAATCAGCCCCAGCATTTT.

The V and J genes are TRBV27 and TRBJ2-7, with D unclear. The CDR3 sequence is 15 residues long. Per germline, CDR1 MNHEY and CDR2 SMNVEV (reference sequence). V shed 3 bases and J shed 4 bases, with 16 bases lying between them. CDR3 nucleotide sequence: TGTGCCAGCAGTTTGCGCGGAGATCCCTTTTACGAGCAGTACTTC. This sequence encodes CASSLRGDPFYEQYF.

Only one count was recorded for this clone. At one end, the junction sequence differs from germline, possibly due to a read error. V and J are TRBV6-2 or TRBV6-3 and TRBJ1-1, with D hard to call. From germline, CDR1 is MNHEY and CDR2 SVGEGT. The CDR3 is 13 residues long. The CDR3 protein is CASTYRGGTEAFF. CDR3 sequence (DNA): TGTGCCAGCACTTACCGCGGTGGCACTGAAGCTTTCTTT.

The genes are TRBV19 and TRBJ1-1; 8 bases line up with TRBD1. V dropped 7 bases and J dropped 4; count of bases not matched to a gene: 8. CDR3 size: 14 residues. Germline loops: CDR1 LNHDA, CDR2 SQIVND (reference sequence). This CDR3 is CASTPDRVTTEAFF. CDR3 sequence (DNA): TGTGCCAGTACCCCGGACAGGGTGACCACTGAAGCTTTCTTT.